Following are 5 T cell receptor beta chains from one sample sequenced in a study of blood T cells in healthy people across ages. Alongside a J-beta primer mix, a sample-barcoded 5' primer served in a second PCR lasting roughly 7 to 11 cycles. In TCRdb, the 5' RACE reads were re-called with MiXCR into one record per CDR3 protein. The profile covers 750,000 to 1,000,000 distinct CDR3 sequences, with about 29% appearing a single time and roughly 10% taken by the ten largest. These same records also appear under a second study, on T cells of mothers and their children.

The specimen was blood. Every receptor here comes from a woman aged 40 to 55 in good health.

The chain is built from TRBV27 and TRBJ1-5, with D unresolved. V dropped 2 bases and J dropped 9 bases, with 17 bases sitting between them. This CDR3 comprises 15 residues. Germline V gives CDR1 MNHEY, CDR2 SMNVEV (reference sequence). The CDR3 spells CASSLAPDGKMPQHF. Here the CDR3 DNA reads TGTGCCAGCAGTTTAGCCCCAGACGGAAAGATGCCCCAGCATTTT.

In its sample, this clonotype was seen once. At one boundary the junction diverges from the germline segment, which might be a read error. CDR3 region: CASRQGSTGDSHEQYF. DNA for the CDR3: TGCGCCAGCAGACAGGGGAGTACAGGAGACTCCCACGAGCAGTACTTC. The gene calls are TRBV5-1 and TRBJ2-7, with TRBD1 matching over 7 bases. The CDR3 extends over 16 amino acids. CDR1 SGHRS and CDR2 YFSETQ come from the germline V gene.

This sequence joins TRBV18 and TRBJ2-5; 7 nucleotides match TRBD2. The CDR3 is made up of 14 amino acids. V lost 3 bases to trimming and J lost 11 bases; unmatched junction nucleotides: 12. Germline lookup yields CDR1 KGHSH and CDR2 LQKENI. Here the CDR3 DNA reads TGTGCCAGCTCACCCGCCCAGGCAGGGAGGGAGCAGTACTTC. Translation gives CASSPAQAGREQYF.

As concerns this clonotype: One base away lies a much larger clone, so this may be a sequencing read error. The chain recombines TRBV7-3 with TRBJ2-1; possibly TRBD1 or TRBD2 for D (5 bases each). Trimming took off 0 bases at V and 7 bases at J, with 16 bases between the two ends. The CDR3 totals 16 residues. CDR1 and CDR2 (germline): SGHTA, FQGTGA. CDR3 amino acids: CASSLTSSRDGNEQFF. DNA of the CDR3: TGTGCCAGCAGCTTAACCTCGTCCCGGGACGGTAATGAGCAGTTCTTC.

V gene TRBV6-5 combines with J gene TRBJ1-2; D unresolved. V gave up 6 bases and J gave up 5 bases, with 16 bases separating them. Germline assignment: CDR1 MNHEY and CDR2 SVGAGI. The CDR3 loop spans 14 amino acids. CDR3 nucleotide sequence: TGTGCCAGCAGGAACAGTAACGGGGAGTATGGCTACACCTTC. Translating gives CASRNSNGEYGYTF.